Shown below are 15 T cell receptor beta chains from a single sample sequenced in a study of human T cells and chemical hapten exposure. As to time point: pre-sensitization, week 0. The treatment was: therapeutic diphenylcyclopropenone sensitization with weekly scalp DPC. TCRdb analysed the RACE reads with MiXCR anew, one entry per CDR3 protein. In the table there are about 270,000 distinct CDR3 sequences, approximately 8% of which are singletons. Source: whole blood, taken in connection with sensitization to the hapten diphenylcyclopropenone (DPC). The receptors stem from a man aged 18 to 29 with alopecia areata. Some clones in this sample may be carry-over from other donors' samples.

This clonotype has a handful of counts. The V gene is TRBV7-2, the J gene TRBJ1-4; weak D call: TRBD1 (6 bases). Looked up from germline, CDR1 is SGHTA and CDR2 is FQGNSA. CDR3 length equals 14 residues. The V end lost 2 bases, the J end lost 6 bases, and 10 bases lay between the germline ends. This CDR3 is CASSLLAGDEKLFF. CDR3 coding DNA: TGTGCCAGCAGCTTACTGGCAGGGGATGAAAAACTGTTTTTT.

The chain employs TRBV28 and TRBJ2-7, with no clear D. The germline CDR1 and CDR2 sequences are MDHEN and SYDVKM. This CDR3 has 11 amino acids. The V gene lost 5 bases and the J gene lost 2 bases, with 4 bases spanning the gap. DNA for the CDR3: TGTGCCAGCAGTGCTACCTACGAGCAGTACTTC. Amino acid sequence: CASSATYEQYF.

This chain connects TRBV6-5 to TRBJ1-6; no clear D. This CDR3 is 20 amino acids long. Between the trimmed V and J ends, which lost 2 bases and 0 bases, there was a span of 20 bases. Germline V gives CDR1 MNHEY, CDR2 SVGAGI. CDR3 in DNA: TGTGCCAGCAGTTACAAGGGAACACTATATCTGAACTCCTATAATTCACCCCTCCACTTT. Protein product: CASSYKGTLYLNSYNSPLHF.

In this sample, this clonotype turned up many times. V gene TRBV29-1 combines with J gene TRBJ1-1; 10 bases fit TRBD1. CDR3 size: 15 residues. The germline gives CDR1 SQVTM, CDR2 ANQGSEA. The junction had 12 bases not matched to a gene; V was cut back by 5 bases and J by 6 bases. The DNA of the CDR3 is TGCAGCGTTACCGGGACAGGGGCGAGGTTGGCTGAAGCTTTCTTT. It encodes CSVTGTGARLAEAFF.

The J gene is TRBJ2-2, the V gene TRBV6-6; D ambiguous. The CDR3 spans 13 residues. From germline, CDR1 is MNHNY and CDR2 SVGAGI (reference sequence). The ends were cut back, 10 bases at V and 1 base at J, with 10 bases in the middle. The CDR3 DNA is TGTGCCACCTTTCTCCTGAACACCGGGGAGCTGTTTTTT. Translation: CATFLLNTGELFF.

The genes are TRBV6-5 and TRBJ2-7; D not resolved. The CDR3 totals 11 residues. CDR1 MNHEY and CDR2 SVGAGI come from the germline V gene. Trimming pared 8 bases from V and 5 bases from J, leaving 10 bases between. CDR3 DNA sequence: TGTGCCAGCGGTAGGGAACACGAGCAGTACTTC. It translates to CASGREHEQYF.

This clonotype was observed a handful of times. The chain couples TRBV12-3 or TRBV12-4 to TRBJ2-5; D perhaps matches TRBD1 (6 bases). This CDR3 contains 14 residues. Trimming stripped 4 bases from V and 4 bases from J, with 13 bases between. This CDR3 is CASSSSQGRETQYF. In DNA form, the CDR3 reads TGTGCCAGCAGTTCTAGCCAGGGGAGAGAGACCCAGTACTTC.

This clonotype was picked up a small number of times. V gene TRBV6-1 combines with J gene TRBJ1-1; 10 positions agree with TRBD1. Germline V gene data show CDR1 as MNHNS and CDR2 as SASEGT. J gave up 7 bases and V 4 bases, and 9 bases lay outside the gene matches. There are 15 residues in the CDR3. The CDR3 DNA reads TGTGCCAGCAGTGTCCGGGACAGGGGCCTCGATGAAGCTTTCTTT. This gives the protein CASSVRDRGLDEAFF.

This clonotype was picked up a small number of times. This chain links TRBV7-9 with TRBJ2-7; D uncertain. Trimming cost V 5 bases and J 3 bases, with 8 bases left between them. Germline V gene data show CDR1 as SEHNR and CDR2 as FQNEAQ (reference sequence). This CDR3 has 12 residues. CDR3: CASSPSNYEQYV. In DNA, the CDR3 is TGTGCCAGCAGCCCGTCGAACTACGAGCAGTACGTC.

The chain links TRBV4-1 to TRBJ2-2, with a possible D match to TRBD2 (5 bases). The V end lost 0 bases, the J end lost 6 bases, and 14 bases lay between the germline ends. The CDR3 is made up of 16 amino acids. Germline V gives CDR1 MGHRA, CDR2 YSYEKL. CDR3 loop: CASSQEYGVKAGELFF. CDR3 nucleotides: TGCGCCAGCAGCCAAGAATACGGGGTCAAGGCCGGGGAGCTGTTTTTT.

This clonotype showed up just a few times. This chain links TRBV5-1 with TRBJ1-1, with no clear D. The CDR3 runs 15 residues. V lost 0 bases and J 0 bases, leaving 9 bases between the germline ends. Germline CDR1 reads SGHRS; CDR2 reads YFSETQ. The CDR3 nucleotides read TGCGCCAGCAGCTTGGAGCCCAGGATGAACACTGAAGCTTTCTTT. Translated, it gives CASSLEPRMNTEAFF.

This clonotype was found a few times. The chain employs TRBV27 and TRBJ1-1; no firm D call. The CDR3 has 13 residues. The V gene's germline CDR1 is MNHEY and CDR2 SMNVEV (reference sequence). Trimming removed 5 bases from V and 4 bases from J, with 11 bases in between. The CDR3 DNA reads TGTGCCAGCAGTCACTTAGGTGGCACTGAAGCTTTCTTT. As protein: CASSHLGGTEAFF.

The chain links TRBV6-1 to TRBJ1-2; maybe TRBD1 (5 bases). There are 12 residues in the CDR3. Germline lookup yields CDR1 MNHNS and CDR2 SASEGT. Trimming pared 8 bases from V and 2 bases from J, leaving 9 bases between. In nucleotides, the CDR3 is TGTGCCAGCCTGGCAGGGAACTATGGCTACACCTTC. Amino acids: CASLAGNYGYTF.

The chain has TRBV15 and TRBJ2-1; a possible D gene is TRBD1 (6 bases). Germline V gives CDR1 LNHNV, CDR2 YYDKDF (reference sequence). The CDR3 has 15 amino acids. The ends were cut back, 1 base at V and 6 bases at J, with 13 bases in the middle. In nucleotides, the CDR3 is TGTGCCACCAGCAGAGTCGGACAGTTAATCAATGAGCAGTTCTTC. Its protein product is CATSRVGQLINEQFF.

This clonotype has just a few counts. An end of the junction does not agree with germline; a read error may underlie this. V and J are TRBV28 and TRBJ2-3, with D possibly being TRBD1 or TRBD2 (5 bases each). The germline V gene encodes CDR1 MDHEN and CDR2 SYDVKM. The CDR3 extends over 17 amino acids. The DNA of the CDR3 is TGTGTCAGCATCCCGCTCCTCCAGGGACCGAGGGCAGATACGCAGTATTTT. It specifies CVSIPLLQGPRADTQYF.